These 30 T cell receptor beta chains share one sample of origin, sequenced in a study of CD8 T cells in Susac syndrome. Random hexamers were used to reverse transcribe roughly 0.45 to 1 ug of RNA. One entry per CDR3 protein, called by TCRdb with MiXCR from the immunoSEQ multiplex PCR reads. The sample yields 90,000 to 110,000 distinct CDR3 sequences, less than 97% seen once. The sample consisted of CD4+ T cells from PBMCs. These receptors were obtained from a human donor in good health.

This rearrangement joins TRBV12-3 or TRBV12-4 to TRBJ2-1, with D possibly being TRBD2 (6 bases). This CDR3 has 15 residues. V was trimmed by 3 bases and J by 6 bases, leaving 15 bases between them. The CDR3 region has the DNA TGTGCCAGCAGTTTCGCCGTGACAGCGGGCAATGAGCAGTTCTTC. It encodes CASSFAVTAGNEQFF.

The chain combines TRBV20-1 with TRBJ1-5; 7 nucleotides align to TRBD1. V shed 6 bases, J shed 7 bases, and the junction held 9 bases outside the gene matches. Germline V gene lookup returns CDR1 DFQATT and CDR2 SNEGSKA (reference sequence). CDR3 length: 13 residues. CDR3 coding DNA: TGCAGTGCCATACAGGGGTCGGACCAGCCCCAGCATTTT. Encoded protein: CSAIQGSDQPQHF.

This chain connects TRBV4-3 to TRBJ2-6; D is uncertain. CDR1 and CDR2 from the germline V gene are LGHNA and YSLEER. V lost 1 base to trimming and J lost 4 bases, with 8 bases between them. The CDR3 is 15 amino acids. The CDR3 bases are TGCGCCAGCAGCCAAGCCCTAACCGGGGCCAACGTCCTGACTTTC. Its protein is CASSQALTGANVLTF.

The rearrangement joins TRBV7-2 to TRBJ2-7; no clear D. Deletions cut 7 bases from V and 3 bases from J, with 13 bases between. In germline, CDR1 is SGHTA, CDR2 FQGNSA. This CDR3 comprises 13 residues. The CDR3 coding sequence is TGTGCCAGCATCCCCCGGTTTCTCTACGAGCAGTACTTC. This codes for CASIPRFLYEQYF.

V gene TRBV2 combines with J gene TRBJ2-3; a possible D gene is TRBD1 (6 bases). CDR3 size: 14 residues. The V gene's germline CDR1 is SNHLY and CDR2 FYNNEI. Trimming shortened V by 7 bases and J by 2 bases, and 13 bases separated the two germline ends. The CDR3 DNA follows: TGTGCCAGCATCTTGCAGGGGAACACAGATACGCAGTATTTT. It codes for CASILQGNTDTQYF.

The rearrangement uses TRBV5-6 and TRBJ2-3; 12 nucleotides agree with TRBD2. The germline CDR1 and CDR2 sequences are SGHDT and YYEEEE. Trimming cost V 6 bases and J 3 bases; bases outside gene matches: 5. The CDR3 runs to 15 residues. The CDR3 DNA is TGTGCCAGCAACCTAGCGGGAGGGCCGACAGATACGCAGTATTTT. Encoded protein: CASNLAGGPTDTQYF.

The gene calls are TRBV11-2 and TRBJ2-7; TRBD1 is a possible D gene (6 bases). V lost 3 bases, J lost 0 bases, and 15 bases lay in between. The CDR3 sequence is 16 residues long. From germline, CDR1 is SGHAT and CDR2 FQNNGV. As DNA, the CDR3 is TGTGCCAGCAGCTTGGTTTTCGGACAGATCTCCTACGAGCAGTACTTC. Encoded protein: CASSLVFGQISYEQYF.

The chain employs TRBV4-3 and TRBJ2-5; TRBD1 matches at 11 bases. The CDR3 has 16 amino acids. Germline CDR1 is LGHNA and CDR2 is YSLEER. V lost 0 bases to trimming and J lost 3 bases; unmatched junction nucleotides: 3. The chain's CDR3 is CASSQDWTGGEETQYF. CDR3 DNA: TGCGCCAGCAGCCAAGATTGGACAGGGGGCGAAGAGACCCAGTACTTC.

This CDR3 is CSVKYTDTQYF. CDR3 in DNA: TGCAGCGTTAAGTACACAGATACGCAGTATTTT. The chain has TRBV29-1 and TRBJ2-3; D unresolved. CDR3 length equals 11 residues. Trimming took off 5 bases at V and 2 bases at J, with 5 bases between the two ends. CDR1 SQVTM and CDR2 ANQGSEA come from the germline V gene.

The rearrangement links TRBV12-3 or TRBV12-4 to TRBJ2-5; a weak D match, TRBD2 (5 bases). V shed 5 bases and J shed 1 base, with 11 bases lying between them. CDR3 length: 14 residues. The chain's CDR3 is CASSTRTGQETQYF. The DNA of the CDR3 is TGTGCCAGCAGTACTAGGACGGGCCAAGAGACCCAGTACTTC.

The gene calls are TRBV12-3 or TRBV12-4 and TRBJ1-5; D might be TRBD1 (5 bases). The CDR3 covers 13 residues. Trimming shortened V by 4 bases and J by 3 bases, and 7 bases separated the two germline ends. CDR3 amino acids: CASSWDFNQPQHF. The CDR3 nucleotides read TGTGCCAGCAGTTGGGACTTCAATCAGCCCCAGCATTTT.

The chain uses TRBV7-3 and TRBJ2-3; 12 bases agree with TRBD1. CDR3 length: 16 amino acids. The V gene's germline CDR1 is SGHTA and CDR2 FQGTGA. J gave up 7 bases and V 3 bases, and 8 bases lay outside the gene matches. The CDR3 DNA reads as TGTGCCAGCAGCTTTTTGCCGGGACAGGGGGCAAATACGCAGTATTTT. Its translation is CASSFLPGQGANTQYF.

This clonotype was detected once. The J gene is TRBJ1-2, the V gene TRBV29-1; 7 bases map to TRBD1. Looked up from germline, CDR1 is SQVTM and CDR2 is ANQGSEA. The V and J ends lost 3 bases and 7 bases, in that order; junction bases with no gene match: 11. The CDR3 is 14 residues long. In DNA, the CDR3 is TGCAGCGTTGAGGAACGCGACAGGGACTCTGGCTACACCTTC. Translated: CSVEERDRDSGYTF. Combining the CDR3 with reference TRBV29-1 and TRBJ1-2 gives the whole variable domain SAVISQKPSRDICQRGTSLTIQCQVDSQVTMMFWYRQQPGQSLTLIATANQGSEATYESGFVIDKFPISRPNLTFSTLTVSNMSPEDSSIYLCSVEERDRDSGYTFGSGTRLTVV.

The V call is TRBV19, the J call TRBJ2-3; 11 bases match TRBD2. J was trimmed by 5 bases and V by 6 bases; bases with no gene match: 4. CDR3 length: 14 residues. The V gene's germline CDR1 is LNHDA and CDR2 SQIVND (reference sequence). CDR3 in amino acids: CASRLAGAVDTQYF. The CDR3 DNA is TGTGCCAGTAGACTAGCGGGAGCGGTAGATACGCAGTATTTT. Based on the CDR3 plus reference TRBV19 and TRBJ2-3, the full variable domain is DGGITQSPKYLFRKEGQNVTLSCEQNLNHDAMYWYRQDPGQGLRLIYYSQIVNDFQKGDIAEGYSVSREKKESFPLTVTSAQKNPTAFYLCASRLAGAVDTQYFGPGTRLTVL.

The chain links TRBV19 to TRBJ2-2, with 7 bases lining up with TRBD1. This CDR3 has 13 amino acids. V lost 4 bases, J lost 8 bases, and 4 bases stayed unmatched. The germline V gene has CDR1 LNHDA and CDR2 SQIVND (reference sequence). The CDR3 coding sequence is TGTGCCAGTAGTACAACAGGGGTAGGGGAGCTGTTTTTT. Its translation: CASSTTGVGELFF. Combining the CDR3 with reference TRBV19 and TRBJ2-2 gives the whole variable domain DGGITQSPKYLFRKEGQNVTLSCEQNLNHDAMYWYRQDPGQGLRLIYYSQIVNDFQKGDIAEGYSVSREKKESFPLTVTSAQKNPTAFYLCASSTTGVGELFFGEGSRLTVL.

The chain recombines TRBV6-5 with TRBJ1-4; the D is unclear. CDR3 length: 15 residues. Germline CDR1 reads MNHEY; CDR2 reads SVGAGI. V was trimmed by 0 bases and J by 3 bases, leaving 8 bases between them. CDR3 in amino acids: CASSYSTRSNEKLFF. Here the CDR3 DNA reads TGTGCCAGCAGTTACTCGACCAGGTCTAATGAAAAACTGTTTTTT.

Written as DNA, the CDR3 is TGTGCCAGCAACGGGAGGCTCCAAGAGACCCAGTACTTC. Its protein product is CASNGRLQETQYF. This chain links TRBV28 with TRBJ2-5; 7 bases match TRBD2. Germline V gives CDR1 MDHEN, CDR2 SYDVKM. V dropped 7 bases and J dropped 1; count of bases not matched to a gene: 3. The CDR3 loop spans 13 amino acids.

The chain employs TRBV2 and TRBJ1-5; D remains ambiguous. V lost 3 bases and J 0 bases, leaving 9 bases between the germline ends. Germline V gene sequence: CDR1 SNHLY, CDR2 FYNNEI. This CDR3 contains 15 residues. The CDR3 region has the DNA TGTGCCAGCAGTGAGGAACGGAATAGCAATCAGCCCCAGCATTTT. It codes for CASSEERNSNQPQHF.

The chain couples TRBV12-3 or TRBV12-4 to TRBJ2-2; 8 nucleotides agree with TRBD1. The CDR3 totals 15 residues. J gave up 2 bases and V 6 bases, and 5 bases lay outside the gene matches. For the CDR3, the DNA is TGTGCCAGCAGCCGTGGACAGGGAAACACCGGGGAGCTGTTTTTT. Amino acid sequence: CASSRGQGNTGELFF.

The chain combines TRBV29-1 with TRBJ2-7; 9 bases are a match to TRBD1. Unmatched junction bases numbered 14, after V lost 5 bases and J lost 3 bases. This CDR3 is 16 amino acids long. Germline CDR1 SQVTM, CDR2 ANQGSEA. CDR3 DNA: TGCAGCGTTATCCCCGCCGGGACAGGGCCTTACTACGAGCAGTACTTC. Translating it yields CSVIPAGTGPYYEQYF.

This clonotype was counted once. For the CDR3, the DNA is TGCAGTGGTCTAGCGGGAGGTTACAATGAGCAGTTCTTC. Translated, it gives CSGLAGGYNEQFF. The gene calls are TRBV20-1 and TRBJ2-1; TRBD2 matches 11 bases. In germline, CDR1 is DFQATT, CDR2 SNEGSKA (reference sequence). The CDR3 is made up of 13 amino acids. V was pared by 7 bases and J by 4 bases, with 3 bases of the junction left unmatched.

The chain links TRBV5-1 to TRBJ2-1, with a possible D match to TRBD2 (7 bases). Germline-derived CDR1 and CDR2 are SGHRS and YFSETQ. V was trimmed by 0 bases and J by 4 bases, leaving 17 bases between them. This CDR3 region has 17 residues. CDR3 sequence: CASSLAPKSGTYNEQFF. The CDR3 DNA follows: TGCGCCAGCAGCTTGGCCCCCAAGAGCGGGACATACAATGAGCAGTTCTTC.

The rearrangement joins TRBV7-6 to TRBJ2-7; D is possibly TRBD1 (8 bases). V was pared by 5 bases and J by 4 bases, with 24 bases between. This CDR3 has 17 residues. CDR1 and CDR2 (germline): SGHVS, FNYEAQ. This CDR3 is CASSPVPGGGGKYEQYF. DNA of the CDR3: TGTGCCAGCAGCCCGGTTCCAGGGGGCGGGGGTAAATACGAGCAGTACTTC.

The rearrangement links TRBV20-1 to TRBJ2-1; 8 bases fit TRBD2. V lost 2 bases, J lost 8 bases, and 14 bases stayed unmatched. Germline assignment: CDR1 DFQATT and CDR2 SNEGSKA (reference sequence). The CDR3 totals 16 residues. CDR3 protein: CSARSGSAGGTHEQFF. CDR3 sequence (DNA): TGCAGTGCTAGAAGTGGTTCCGCGGGAGGAACCCATGAGCAGTTCTTC.

This sequence joins TRBV5-1 and TRBJ2-1; D is ambiguous. The CDR3 has 12 amino acids. V gave up 0 bases and J gave up 6 bases, with 4 bases separating them. Germline loops: CDR1 SGHRS, CDR2 YFSETQ. In DNA, the CDR3 is TGCGCCAGCAGCTTGGCCGTCAATGAGCAGTTCTTC. Its protein product is CASSLAVNEQFF.

The CDR3 DNA sequence: TGCGCCAGCAGCCAAAGGTCCCCCGTGGGGGGTTACGAGCAGTACTTC. It is translated as CASSQRSPVGGYEQYF. The chain has TRBV4-1 and TRBJ2-7; tentatively, D is TRBD2 (6 bases). The CDR3 runs 16 residues. Trimming pared 2 bases from V and 4 bases from J, leaving 18 bases between. CDR1 is MGHRA and CDR2 is YSYEKL in the germline V gene.

This chain connects TRBV4-2 to TRBJ2-5; TRBD1 matches at 10 bases. This CDR3 has 15 residues. V trimming: 0 bases; J trimming: 4 bases; junction bases outside the gene matches: 2. CDR1 and CDR2 from the germline V gene are LGHNA and YNFKEQ. This CDR3 is CASSQDDRGPETQYF. CDR3 in DNA: TGTGCCAGCAGCCAAGACGACAGGGGGCCAGAGACCCAGTACTTC.

The rearrangement links TRBV20-1 to TRBJ2-7; a weak D match, TRBD2 (6 bases). The CDR3 spans 15 residues. V was cut by 1 base and J by 4 bases, with 17 bases left in between. Germline CDR1 DFQATT, CDR2 SNEGSKA (reference sequence). CDR3 residues: CSARGEVGLTYEQYF. The CDR3 DNA reads as TGCAGTGCTAGAGGGGAGGTGGGCCTGACGTACGAGCAGTACTTC.

The chain joins TRBV30 to TRBJ2-2, with D hard to call. V lost 1 base and J lost 7, with 4 bases in between. The CDR3 spans 11 residues. Germline lookup yields CDR1 GTSNPN and CDR2 SVGIG (reference sequence). The CDR3 protein is CAWSDSGELFF. The CDR3 DNA sequence: TGTGCCTGGAGTGATAGCGGGGAGCTGTTTTTT. The complete variable domain, with remaining parts taken from reference TRBV30 and TRBJ2-2, reads SQTIHQWPATLVQPVGSPLSLECTVEGTSNPNLYWYRQAAGRGLQLLFYSVGIGQISSEVPQNLSASRPQDRQFILSSKKLLLSDSGFYLCAWSDSGELFFGEGSRLTVL.

The V gene is TRBV28, the J gene TRBJ1-5; 9 bases agree with TRBD1. The length of the CDR3 is 16 residues. Germline V CDR1 and CDR2: MDHEN, SYDVKM. The junction had 6 bases not matched to a gene; V was cut back by 3 bases and J by 3 bases. The CDR3 DNA is TGTGCCAGCAGTTTCGGGACAGGGACCTCCAATCAGCCCCAGCATTTT. The encoded protein is CASSFGTGTSNQPQHF.